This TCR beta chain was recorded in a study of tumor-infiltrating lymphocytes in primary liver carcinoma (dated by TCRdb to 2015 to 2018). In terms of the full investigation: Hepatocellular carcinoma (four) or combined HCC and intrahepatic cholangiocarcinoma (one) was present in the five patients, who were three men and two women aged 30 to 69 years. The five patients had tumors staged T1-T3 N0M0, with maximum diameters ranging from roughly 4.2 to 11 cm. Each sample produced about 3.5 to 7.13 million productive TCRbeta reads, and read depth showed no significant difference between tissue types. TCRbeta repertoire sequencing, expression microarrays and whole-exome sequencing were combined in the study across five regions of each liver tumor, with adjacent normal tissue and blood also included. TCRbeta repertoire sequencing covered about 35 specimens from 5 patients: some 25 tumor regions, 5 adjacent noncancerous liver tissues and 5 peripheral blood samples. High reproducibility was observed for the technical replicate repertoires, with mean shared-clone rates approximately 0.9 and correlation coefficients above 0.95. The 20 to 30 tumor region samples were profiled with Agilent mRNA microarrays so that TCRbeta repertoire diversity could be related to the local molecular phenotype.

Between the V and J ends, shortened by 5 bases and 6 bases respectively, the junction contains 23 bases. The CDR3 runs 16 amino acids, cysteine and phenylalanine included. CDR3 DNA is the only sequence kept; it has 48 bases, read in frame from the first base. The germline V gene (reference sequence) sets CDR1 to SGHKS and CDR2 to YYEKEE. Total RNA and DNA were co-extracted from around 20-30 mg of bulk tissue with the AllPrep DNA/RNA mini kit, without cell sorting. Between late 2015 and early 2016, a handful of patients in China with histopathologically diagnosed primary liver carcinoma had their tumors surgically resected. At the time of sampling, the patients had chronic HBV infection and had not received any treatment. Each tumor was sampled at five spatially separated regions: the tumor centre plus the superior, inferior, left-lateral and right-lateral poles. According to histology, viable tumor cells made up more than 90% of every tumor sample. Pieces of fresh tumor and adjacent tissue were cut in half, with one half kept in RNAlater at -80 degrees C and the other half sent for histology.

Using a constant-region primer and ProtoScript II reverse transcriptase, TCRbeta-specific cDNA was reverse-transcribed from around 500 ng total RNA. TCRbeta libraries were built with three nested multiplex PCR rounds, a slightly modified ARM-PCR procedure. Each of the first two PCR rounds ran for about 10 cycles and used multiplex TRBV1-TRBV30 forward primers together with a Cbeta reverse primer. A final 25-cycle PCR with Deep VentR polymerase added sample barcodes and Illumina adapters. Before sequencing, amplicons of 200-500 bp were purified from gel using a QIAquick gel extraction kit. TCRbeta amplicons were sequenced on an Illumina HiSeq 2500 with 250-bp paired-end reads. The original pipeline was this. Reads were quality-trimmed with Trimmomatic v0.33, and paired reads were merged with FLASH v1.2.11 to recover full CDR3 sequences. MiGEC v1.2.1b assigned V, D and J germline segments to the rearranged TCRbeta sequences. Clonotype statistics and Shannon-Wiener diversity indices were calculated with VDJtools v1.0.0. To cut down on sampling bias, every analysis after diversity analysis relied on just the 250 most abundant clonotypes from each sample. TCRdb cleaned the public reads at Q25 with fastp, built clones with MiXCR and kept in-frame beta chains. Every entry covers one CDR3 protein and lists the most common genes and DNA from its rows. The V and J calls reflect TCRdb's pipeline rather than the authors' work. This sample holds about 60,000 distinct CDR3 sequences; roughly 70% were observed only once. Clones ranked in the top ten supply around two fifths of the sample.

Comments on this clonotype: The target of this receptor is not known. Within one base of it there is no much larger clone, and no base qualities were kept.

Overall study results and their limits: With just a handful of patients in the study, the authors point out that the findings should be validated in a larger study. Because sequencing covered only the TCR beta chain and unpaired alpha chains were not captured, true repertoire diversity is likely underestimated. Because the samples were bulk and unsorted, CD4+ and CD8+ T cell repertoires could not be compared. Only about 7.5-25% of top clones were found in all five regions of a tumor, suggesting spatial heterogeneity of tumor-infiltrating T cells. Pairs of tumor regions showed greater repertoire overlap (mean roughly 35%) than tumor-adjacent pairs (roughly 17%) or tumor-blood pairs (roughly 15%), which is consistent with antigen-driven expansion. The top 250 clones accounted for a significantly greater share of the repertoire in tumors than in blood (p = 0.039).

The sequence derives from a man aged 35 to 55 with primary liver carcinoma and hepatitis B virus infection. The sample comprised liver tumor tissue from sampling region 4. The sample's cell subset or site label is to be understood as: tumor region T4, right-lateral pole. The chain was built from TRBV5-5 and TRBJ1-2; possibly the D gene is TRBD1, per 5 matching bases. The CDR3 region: CASSSAGGVSGDGYTF. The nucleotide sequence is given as TGTGCCAGCAGTTCGGCTGGGGGAGTATCGGGCGATGGCTACACCTTC.